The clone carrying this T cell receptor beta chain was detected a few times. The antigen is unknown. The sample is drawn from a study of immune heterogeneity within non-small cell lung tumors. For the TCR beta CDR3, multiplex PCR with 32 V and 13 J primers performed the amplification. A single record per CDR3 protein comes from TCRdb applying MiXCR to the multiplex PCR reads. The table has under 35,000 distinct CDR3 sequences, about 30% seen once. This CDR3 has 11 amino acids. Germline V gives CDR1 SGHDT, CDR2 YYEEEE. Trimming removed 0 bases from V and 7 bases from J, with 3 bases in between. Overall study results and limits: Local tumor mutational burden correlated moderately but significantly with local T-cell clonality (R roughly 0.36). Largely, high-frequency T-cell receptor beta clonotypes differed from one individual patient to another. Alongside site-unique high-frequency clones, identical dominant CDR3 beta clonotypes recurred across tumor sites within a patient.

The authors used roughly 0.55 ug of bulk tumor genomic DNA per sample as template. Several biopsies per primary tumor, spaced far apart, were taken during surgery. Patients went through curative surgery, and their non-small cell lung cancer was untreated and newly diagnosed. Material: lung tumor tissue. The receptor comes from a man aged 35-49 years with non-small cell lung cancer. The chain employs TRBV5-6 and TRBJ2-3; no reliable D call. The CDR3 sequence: CASSLGYTQYF. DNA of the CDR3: TGTGCCAGCAGCTTGGGGTATACGCAGTATTTT. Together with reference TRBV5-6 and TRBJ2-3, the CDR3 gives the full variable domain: DAGVTQSPTHLIKTRGQQVTLRCSPKSGHDTVSWYQQALGQGPQFIFQYYEEEERQRGNFPDRFSGHQFPNYSSELNVNALLLGDSALYLCASSLGYTQYFGPGTRLTVL.